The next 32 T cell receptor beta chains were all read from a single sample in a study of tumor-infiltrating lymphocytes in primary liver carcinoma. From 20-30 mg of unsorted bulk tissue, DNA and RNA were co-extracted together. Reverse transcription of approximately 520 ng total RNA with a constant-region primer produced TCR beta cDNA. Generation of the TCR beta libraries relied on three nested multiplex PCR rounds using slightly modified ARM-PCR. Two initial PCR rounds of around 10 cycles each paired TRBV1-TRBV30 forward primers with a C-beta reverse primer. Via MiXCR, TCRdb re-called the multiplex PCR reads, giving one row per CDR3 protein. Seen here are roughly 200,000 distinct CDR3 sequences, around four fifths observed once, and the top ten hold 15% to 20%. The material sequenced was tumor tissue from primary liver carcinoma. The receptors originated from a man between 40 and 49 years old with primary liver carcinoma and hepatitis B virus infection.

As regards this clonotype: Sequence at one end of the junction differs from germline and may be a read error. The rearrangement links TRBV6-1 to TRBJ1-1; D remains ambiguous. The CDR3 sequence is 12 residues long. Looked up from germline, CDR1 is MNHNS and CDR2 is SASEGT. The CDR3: CASSGWSTEAFF. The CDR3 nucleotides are TGTGCCAGCAGTGGGTGGAGCACTGAAGCTTTCTTC.

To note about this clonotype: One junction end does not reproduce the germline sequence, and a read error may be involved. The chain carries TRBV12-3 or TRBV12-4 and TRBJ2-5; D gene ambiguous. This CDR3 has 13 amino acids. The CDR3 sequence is CTSSLIVRETQYF. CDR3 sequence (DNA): TGTACCAGCAGTTTAATAGTGAGAGAGACCCAGTATTTC.

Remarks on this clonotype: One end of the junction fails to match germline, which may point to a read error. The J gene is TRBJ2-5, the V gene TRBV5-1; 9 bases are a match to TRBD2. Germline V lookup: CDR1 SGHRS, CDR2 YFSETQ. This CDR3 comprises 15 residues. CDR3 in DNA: TGCGCTAGCAGCTATATAGCGGGAGCCGGAGAGACCCAGGACTTC. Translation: CASSYIAGAGETQDF.

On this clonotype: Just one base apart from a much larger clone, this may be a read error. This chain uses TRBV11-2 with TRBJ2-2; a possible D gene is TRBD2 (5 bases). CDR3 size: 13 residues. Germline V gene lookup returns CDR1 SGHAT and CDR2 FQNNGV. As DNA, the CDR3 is TGTGCCACTAGGCCAGGAAGCGCCGGGGAGCAGTTTTTT. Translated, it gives CATRPGSAGEQFF.

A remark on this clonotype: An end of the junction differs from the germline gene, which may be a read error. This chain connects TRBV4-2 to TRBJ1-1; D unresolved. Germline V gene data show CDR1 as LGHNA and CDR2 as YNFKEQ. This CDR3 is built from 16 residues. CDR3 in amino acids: CASSPRVSGLNTETFF. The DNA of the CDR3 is TGTGCCAGTAGCCCGAGGGTCTCCGGACTGAACACTGAAACTTTCTTT.

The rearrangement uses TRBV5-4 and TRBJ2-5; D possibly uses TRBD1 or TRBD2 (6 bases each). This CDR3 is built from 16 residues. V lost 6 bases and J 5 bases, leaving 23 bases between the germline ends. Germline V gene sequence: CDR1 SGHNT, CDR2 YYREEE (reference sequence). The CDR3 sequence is CASNGTTRGRMETQYF. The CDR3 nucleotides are TGTGCCAGCAACGGAACCACAAGGGGGAGGATGGAGACCCAGTACTTC.

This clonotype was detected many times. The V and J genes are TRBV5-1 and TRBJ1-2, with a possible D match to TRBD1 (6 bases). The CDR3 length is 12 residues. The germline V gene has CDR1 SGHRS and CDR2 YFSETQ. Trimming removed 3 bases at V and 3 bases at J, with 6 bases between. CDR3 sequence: CASSSGDYGYTF. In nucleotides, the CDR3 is TGCGCCAGCAGCTCAGGGGACTATGGCTACACCTTC.

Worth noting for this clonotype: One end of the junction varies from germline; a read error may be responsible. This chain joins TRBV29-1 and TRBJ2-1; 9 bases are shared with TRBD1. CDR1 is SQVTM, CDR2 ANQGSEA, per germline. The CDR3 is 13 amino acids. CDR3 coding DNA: TGCAGTGTGACCGGGACAGGGAACAATGTGCAGTTCTTC. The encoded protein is CSVTGTGNNVQFF.

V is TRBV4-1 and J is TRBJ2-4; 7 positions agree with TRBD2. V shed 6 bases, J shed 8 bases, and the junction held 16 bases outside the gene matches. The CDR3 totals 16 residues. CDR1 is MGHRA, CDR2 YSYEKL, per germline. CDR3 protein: CASSKVLALGGDIQYF. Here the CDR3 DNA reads TGCGCCAGCAGTAAGGTACTAGCGCTGGGGGGAGACATTCAGTACTTC.

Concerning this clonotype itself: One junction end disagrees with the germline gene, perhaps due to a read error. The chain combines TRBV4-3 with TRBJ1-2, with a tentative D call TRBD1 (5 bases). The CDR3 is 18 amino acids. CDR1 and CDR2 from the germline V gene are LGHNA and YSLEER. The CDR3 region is CAGSQDEGTGTRNYGYIF. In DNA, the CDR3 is TGCGCCGGCAGCCAAGATGAAGGGACGGGTACGAGGAACTATGGCTACATCTTC.

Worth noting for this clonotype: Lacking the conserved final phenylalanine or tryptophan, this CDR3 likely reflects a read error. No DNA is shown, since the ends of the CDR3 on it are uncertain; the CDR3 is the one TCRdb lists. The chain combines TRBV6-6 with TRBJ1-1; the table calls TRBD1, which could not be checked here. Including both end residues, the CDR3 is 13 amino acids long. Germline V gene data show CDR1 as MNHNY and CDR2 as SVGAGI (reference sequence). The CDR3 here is CASSIGGTTEGFI.

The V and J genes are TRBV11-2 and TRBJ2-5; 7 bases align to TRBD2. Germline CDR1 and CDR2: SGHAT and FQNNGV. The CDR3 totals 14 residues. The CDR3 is CTSSFGGGQETQYF. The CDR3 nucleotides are TGTACTAGCAGCTTCGGCGGGGGACAAGAGACCCAGTACTTC.

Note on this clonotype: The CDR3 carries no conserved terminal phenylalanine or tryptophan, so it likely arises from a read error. The CDR3 region has the DNA TGTGCCAGCAGTCACCGGGACAGAGGTCCTGCTATCGTAAAACTGTTTTAT. Translated, it gives CASSHRDRGPAIVKLFY. The chain recombines TRBV28 with TRBJ1-4; 7 bases are a match to TRBD1. J was trimmed by 10 bases and V by 5 bases; bases with no gene match: 19. From germline, CDR1 is MDHEN and CDR2 SYDVKM. CDR3 length equals 17 residues.

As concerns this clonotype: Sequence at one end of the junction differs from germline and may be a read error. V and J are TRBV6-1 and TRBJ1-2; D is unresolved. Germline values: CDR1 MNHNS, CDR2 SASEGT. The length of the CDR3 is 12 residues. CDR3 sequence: CAGSVPLYGYTF. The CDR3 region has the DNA TGTGCCGGCAGTGTCCCCCTATATGGTTACACCTTC.

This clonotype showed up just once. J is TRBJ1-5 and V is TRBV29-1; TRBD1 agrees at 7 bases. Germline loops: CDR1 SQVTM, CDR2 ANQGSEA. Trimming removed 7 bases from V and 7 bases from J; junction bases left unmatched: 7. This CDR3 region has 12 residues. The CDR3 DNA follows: TGCAGCGATGTGGAACAGGGGCAGCCCCAGCATTTT. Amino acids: CSDVEQGQPQHF.

CDR3 in amino acids: CARRGTGWDYGYTF. The DNA of the CDR3 is TGTGCCAGACGGGGGACAGGATGGGACTATGGCTACACCTTC. This chain uses TRBV6-6 with TRBJ1-2; TRBD1 matches 8 bases. Germline assignment: CDR1 MNHNY and CDR2 SVGAGI (reference sequence). This CDR3 region has 14 residues. J gave up 3 bases and V 9 bases, and 9 bases lay outside the gene matches.

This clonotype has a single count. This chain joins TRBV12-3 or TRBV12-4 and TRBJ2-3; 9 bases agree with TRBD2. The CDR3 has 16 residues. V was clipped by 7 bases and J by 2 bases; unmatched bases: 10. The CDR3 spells CASNSRTSEVTDTQYF. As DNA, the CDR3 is TGTGCCAGCAATTCGAGGACTAGCGAGGTCACAGATACGCAGTATTTT.

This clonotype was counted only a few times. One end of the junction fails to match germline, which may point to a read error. CDR3 DNA: TGTGTCAGCAGTTACGGAGGTAACTATGGCTACACCTTC. It specifies CVSSYGGNYGYTF. The chain joins TRBV6-5 to TRBJ1-2; D remains unclear. Per the germline V gene, CDR1 is MNHEY and CDR2 is SVGAGI. The CDR3 runs 13 residues.

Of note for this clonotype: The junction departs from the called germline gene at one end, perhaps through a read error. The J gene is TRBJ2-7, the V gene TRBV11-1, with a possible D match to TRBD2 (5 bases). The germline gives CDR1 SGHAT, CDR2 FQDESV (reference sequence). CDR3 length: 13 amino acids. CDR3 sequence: CASTGKRSYEQYF. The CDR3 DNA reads TGTGCAAGCACGGGGAAGCGATCCTACGAACAGTACTTC.

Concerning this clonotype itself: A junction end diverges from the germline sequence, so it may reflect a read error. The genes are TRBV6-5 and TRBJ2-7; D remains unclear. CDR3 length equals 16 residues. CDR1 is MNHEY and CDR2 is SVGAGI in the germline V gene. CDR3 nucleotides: TGTACCAGCAGTCGCCCTCCAACGATTGGTCGGTACGAGCAGTACTTC. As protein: CTSSRPPTIGRYEQYF.

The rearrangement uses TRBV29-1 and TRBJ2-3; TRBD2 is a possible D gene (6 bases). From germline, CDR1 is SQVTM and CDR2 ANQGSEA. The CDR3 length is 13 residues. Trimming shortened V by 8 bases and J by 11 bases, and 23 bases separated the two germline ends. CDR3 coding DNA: TGCAGCTTCCGGGCAACTAGCACATATATGCAGTATTTT. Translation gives CSFRATSTYMQYF.

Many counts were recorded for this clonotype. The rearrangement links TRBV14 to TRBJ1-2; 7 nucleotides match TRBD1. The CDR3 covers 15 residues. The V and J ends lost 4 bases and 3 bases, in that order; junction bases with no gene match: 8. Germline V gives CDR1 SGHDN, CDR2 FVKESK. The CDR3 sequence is CASSPGVGGYYGYTF. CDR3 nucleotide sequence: TGTGCCAGCAGCCCCGGTGTAGGGGGCTACTATGGCTACACCTTC.

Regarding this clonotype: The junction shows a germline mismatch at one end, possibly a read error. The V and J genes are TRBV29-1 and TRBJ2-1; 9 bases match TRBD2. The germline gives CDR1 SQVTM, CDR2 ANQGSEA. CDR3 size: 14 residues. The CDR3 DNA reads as TGTATCGTTGGAGTAGCGGGAGTTTCCGATGAGCAGTTCTTC. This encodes CIVGVAGVSDEQFF.

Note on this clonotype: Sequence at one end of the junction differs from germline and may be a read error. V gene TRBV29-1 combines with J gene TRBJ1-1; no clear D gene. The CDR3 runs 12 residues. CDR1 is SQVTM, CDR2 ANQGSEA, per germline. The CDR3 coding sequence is TGCAGCGTGCTAACAGCTAACATTGAAGCTTTCTTT. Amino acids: CSVLTANIEAFF.

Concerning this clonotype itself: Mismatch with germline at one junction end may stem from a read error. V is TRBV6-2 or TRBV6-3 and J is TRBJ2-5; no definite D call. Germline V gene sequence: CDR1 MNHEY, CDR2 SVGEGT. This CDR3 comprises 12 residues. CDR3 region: CTSINSQETQYF. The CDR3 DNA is TGTACCAGCATCAACAGCCAAGAAACCCAGTACTTC.

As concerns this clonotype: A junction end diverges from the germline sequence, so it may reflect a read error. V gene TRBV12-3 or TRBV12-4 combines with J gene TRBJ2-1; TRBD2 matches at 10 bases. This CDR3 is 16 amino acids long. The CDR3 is CASRDPWASGRDEQLF. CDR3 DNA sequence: TGTGCCAGCAGAGACCCCTGGGCTAGCGGGAGAGATGAGCAGTTGTTC.

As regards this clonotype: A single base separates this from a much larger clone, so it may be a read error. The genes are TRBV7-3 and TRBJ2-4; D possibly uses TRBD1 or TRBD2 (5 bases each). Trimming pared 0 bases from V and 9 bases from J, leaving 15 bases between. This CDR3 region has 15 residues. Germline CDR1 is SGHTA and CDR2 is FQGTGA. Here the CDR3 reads CASSLTGEQAIIQYF. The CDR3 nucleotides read TGTGCCAGCAGCTTAACGGGGGAGCAGGCAATCATTCAGTACTTC.

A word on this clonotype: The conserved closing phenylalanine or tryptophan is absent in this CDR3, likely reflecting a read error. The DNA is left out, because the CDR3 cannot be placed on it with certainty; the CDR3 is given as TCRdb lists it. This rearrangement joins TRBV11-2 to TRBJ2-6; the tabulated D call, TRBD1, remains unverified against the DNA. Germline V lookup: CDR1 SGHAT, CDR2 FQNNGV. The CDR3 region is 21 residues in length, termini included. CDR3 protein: CASIMGGERGISLSGANVLSS.

Here the CDR3 reads CSVGWVSTYEQYF. The CDR3 DNA follows: TGCAGCGTCGGGTGGGTATCGACGTATGAGCAGTACTTC. The chain joins TRBV29-1 to TRBJ2-7; D not certain. This CDR3 spans 13 amino acids. From germline, CDR1 is SQVTM and CDR2 ANQGSEA. V was trimmed by 6 bases and J by 7 bases, leaving 19 bases between them.

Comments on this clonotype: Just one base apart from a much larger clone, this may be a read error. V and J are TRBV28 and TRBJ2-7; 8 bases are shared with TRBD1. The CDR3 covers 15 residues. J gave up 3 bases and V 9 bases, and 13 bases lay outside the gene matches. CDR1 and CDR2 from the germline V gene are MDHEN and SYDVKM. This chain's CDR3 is CARSPGTGVFYEQYF. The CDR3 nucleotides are TGTGCCAGGAGCCCCGGGACAGGAGTCTTCTACGAGCAGTACTTC.

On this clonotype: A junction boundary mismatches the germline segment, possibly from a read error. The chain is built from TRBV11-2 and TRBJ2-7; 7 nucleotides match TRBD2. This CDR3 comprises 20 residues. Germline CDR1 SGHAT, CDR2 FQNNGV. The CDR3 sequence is CASSLREGRISGLSSYELYF. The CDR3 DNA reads TGTGCCAGCAGCTTGAGGGAAGGGAGGATTAGCGGGCTCAGCTCCTACGAGCTGTACTTC.

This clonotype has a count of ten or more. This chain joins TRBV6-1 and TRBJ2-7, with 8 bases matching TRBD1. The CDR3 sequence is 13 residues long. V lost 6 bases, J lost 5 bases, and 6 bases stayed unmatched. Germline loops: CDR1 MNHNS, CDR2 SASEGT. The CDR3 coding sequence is TGTGCCAGCAGCGAATGGACAGGGAACGAGCAGTACTTC. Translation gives CASSEWTGNEQYF.